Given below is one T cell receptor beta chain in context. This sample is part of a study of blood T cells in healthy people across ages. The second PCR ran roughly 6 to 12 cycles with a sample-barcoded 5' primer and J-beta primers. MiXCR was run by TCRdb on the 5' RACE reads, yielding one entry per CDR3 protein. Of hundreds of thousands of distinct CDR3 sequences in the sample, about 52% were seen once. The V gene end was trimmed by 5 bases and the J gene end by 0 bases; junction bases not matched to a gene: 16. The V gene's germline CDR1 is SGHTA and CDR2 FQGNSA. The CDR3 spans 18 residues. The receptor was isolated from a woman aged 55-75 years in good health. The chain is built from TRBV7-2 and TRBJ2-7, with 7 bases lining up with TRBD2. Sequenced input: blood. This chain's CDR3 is CASSRAPLLAKSSYEQYF. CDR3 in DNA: TGTGCCAGCAGCAGAGCCCCCCTACTAGCGAAGAGCTCCTACGAGCAGTACTTC.